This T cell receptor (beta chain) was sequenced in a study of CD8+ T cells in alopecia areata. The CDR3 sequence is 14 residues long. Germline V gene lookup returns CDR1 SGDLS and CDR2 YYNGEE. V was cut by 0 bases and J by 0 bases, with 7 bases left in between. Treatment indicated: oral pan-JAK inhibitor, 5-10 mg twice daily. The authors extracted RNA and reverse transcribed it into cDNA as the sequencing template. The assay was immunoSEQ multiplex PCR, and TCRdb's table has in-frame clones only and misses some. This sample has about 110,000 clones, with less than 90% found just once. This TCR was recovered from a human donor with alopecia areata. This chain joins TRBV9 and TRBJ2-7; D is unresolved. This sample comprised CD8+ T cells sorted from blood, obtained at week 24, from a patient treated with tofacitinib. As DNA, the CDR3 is TGTGCCAGCAGCGTAGGTGAGAGCTCCTACGAGCAGTACTTC. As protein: CASSVGESSYEQYF.